The rows below give T cell receptor beta chains drawn from one sample of a study of blood T cell repertoires in COVID-19. The method was immunoSEQ multiplex PCR; TCRdb's version includes in-frame clones alone and lacks a portion of them. Found here are under 300,000 clones, roughly nine tenths of them singletons; the top ten hold around 12%. Sequencing used peripheral blood. All receptors derive from a woman aged 30 to 39 with COVID-19, enrolled during active disease. Each CDR3 is given without its conserved first and last residue. The order of the fields is J gene, V gene, CDR3 length, CDR3 protein.

TRBJ2-1 | TRBV29-1 | 14 | SPGLAYSRPYNEQF
TRBJ2-7 | TRBV11-3 | 12 | ASRTGTGIYEQY
TRBJ1-4 | TRBV6-1 | 14 | ASSEYRDRGSEKLF
TRBJ2-5 | TRBV11-2 | 12 | ASSLDRGGETQY
TRBJ1-2 | TRBV4-2 | 13 | ASRPGHFGLYGYT
TRBJ2-4 | TRBV11-2 | 13 | ASSPQSGIGNIQY
TRBJ2-7 | TRBV5-1 | 12 | ASRVSGAPYEQY
TRBJ1-2 | TRBV5-1 | 11 | ASSATGSYGYT
TRBJ2-7 | TRBV4-1 | 12 | ASSPGTGGYEQY
TRBJ1-3 | TRBV7-9 | 12 | ASYGQLSGNTIY
TRBJ2-1 | TRBV4-2 | 11 | ASSQWDNNEQF
TRBJ1-6 | TRBV12-5 | 15 | ASLPGTASSYNSPLH
TRBJ2-7 | TRBV18 | 13 | ASSPGGASVREQY
TRBJ1-1 | TRBV11-2 | 12 | ASSLNRMNTEAF
TRBJ2-6 | TRBV30 | 11 | AWRSAGANVLT
TRBJ1-6 | TRBV3-1/TRBV3-2 | 13 | ASSQRTGAHSPLH
TRBJ1-1 | TRBV5-1 | 11 | ASSLKLDTEAF
TRBJ2-3 | TRBV7-2 | 14 | ASSLRPSGGLDTQY
TRBJ1-2 | TRBV6-2/TRBV6-3 | 13 | ASSYQLWGQGGYT
TRBJ1-1 | TRBV11-2 | 11 | ASSQTGAAEAF
TRBJ2-7 | TRBV19 | 12 | ASSTRDGTYEQY
TRBJ2-3 | TRBV4-1 | 13 | ASSPGGAGADTQY
TRBJ1-2 | TRBV5-1 | 15 | ASSLVTGARLNYGYT
TRBJ1-2 | TRBV28 | 15 | ASSPRQGVMVLFGYT
TRBJ2-7 | TRBV5-5 | 13 | ASSFASGPSYEQY
TRBJ2-1 | TRBV11-3 | 14 | ASSSSGGGLYNEQF
TRBJ2-5 | TRBV5-1 | 12 | ASSLLQTKETQY
TRBJ2-2 | TRBV11-2 | 17 | ASSLDERRLLPETGELF
TRBJ1-3 | TRBV6-5 | 13 | ASSWSGKAGNTIY
TRBJ1-1 | TRBV9 | 14 | ASSPRIGRENTEAF
TRBJ1-3 | TRBV7-9 | 11 | ASSGTGGNTIY
TRBJ2-2 | TRBV29-1 | 10 | SALSETGELF
TRBJ1-1 | TRBV12-3/TRBV12-4 | 10 | ASSKDRLEAF
TRBJ2-3 | TRBV5-1 | 14 | ASSLGQGGGTDTQY
TRBJ1-6 | TRBV4-1 | 13 | ASSRGTGVNSPLH
TRBJ2-7 | TRBV4-1 | 12 | ASSALLSSYEQY
TRBJ2-5 | TRBV4-1 | 13 | ASSRLTGGQETQY
TRBJ2-5 | TRBV18 | 14 | ASSPSARGAQETQY
TRBJ2-7 | TRBV6-5 | 13 | ASRTTGTGSYEQY
TRBJ2-7 | TRBV7-5 | 13 | VRSLICRGSYEQY